Here is one T cell receptor beta chain with its context. The data were obtained in a study of blood T cell repertoires in COVID-19. Per the original methods: Reference gene primer amplification gave estimated nucleated cell counts. Measured with immunoSEQ multiplex PCR; TCRdb has only the in-frame clones, and not every one. V, J and clone size were drawn from that table, and D and trimming were deduced from the DNA. Here the sample spans 85,000 to 110,000 clones, nearly 90% being singletons. The sample taken for sequencing was peripheral blood. The receptor was derived from a man between 50 and 59 years old in a cohort sampled during active COVID-19.

The DNA for the CDR3 is TGTGCCAGCAGCCCACGGACAACTGGAAACACCATATATTTT. It encodes CASSPRTTGNTIYF. The V and J genes are TRBV13 and TRBJ1-3; the D gene is possibly TRBD1 (5 bases). This CDR3 is 14 amino acids long. From germline, CDR1 is PRHDT and CDR2 FYEKMQ (reference sequence). Trimming took 5 bases from V and 2 from J, leaving 10 bases between them.